This is a list of T cell receptor beta chains from one sample in a study of T cell changes during pregnancy in multiple sclerosis. The assay was immunoSEQ multiplex PCR, and TCRdb's table has in-frame clones only and misses some. The sample lists tens of thousands of clones, more than 75% occurring once. The sample consisted of peripheral blood, taken in the second trimester of pregnancy. The receptors originated from a female donor with multiple sclerosis, enrolled in a pregnancy study. The CDR3 runs from the conserved cysteine through the conserved F or W. D genes are given only for firm matches. Rows give clone size only sometimes, using once, few, many, or a class for an expanded clone.

clone_size: .
v_call: TRBV4-3
j_call: TRBJ2-5
d_call: .
cdr3_nt: TGCGCCAGCAGCCAAGATGGGGGCGGAGGGACCCAGTACTTC
cdr3_aa: CASSQDGGGGTQYF

clone_size: .
v_call: TRBV29-1
j_call: TRBJ2-1
d_call: TRBD2
cdr3_nt: TGCAGCGTTGTGGCCAGGGGCGGGGGGCTCCCTCGATACAATGAGCAGTTCTTC
cdr3_aa: CSVVARGGGLPRYNEQFF

clone_size: .
v_call: TRBV15
j_call: TRBJ1-4
d_call: .
cdr3_nt: TGTGCCACCAGCTCCAAGGGGGTTAATGAAAAACTGTTTTTT
cdr3_aa: CATSSKGVNEKLFF

clone_size: .
v_call: TRBV30
j_call: TRBJ1-1
d_call: .
cdr3_nt: TGTGCCTGGACCCGGCGGCTCCTGAACACTGAAGCTTTCTTT
cdr3_aa: CAWTRRLLNTEAFF

clone_size: .
v_call: TRBV30
j_call: TRBJ1-5
d_call: TRBD1
cdr3_nt: TGTGCCTGGAGTTCCGGGACAGGGGGATACGATAGCAATCAGCCCCAGCATTTT
cdr3_aa: CAWSSGTGGYDSNQPQHF

clone_size: .
v_call: TRBV14
j_call: TRBJ1-1
d_call: TRBD1
cdr3_nt: TGTGCCAGCAGCCCCCTGACAGGGAGGCACGACGCTGAAGCTTTCTTT
cdr3_aa: CASSPLTGRHDAEAFF

clone_size: .
v_call: TRBV4-2
j_call: TRBJ1-5
d_call: .
cdr3_nt: TGTGCCAGCAGCCAAGTCATGGCAGGGTCAGTATATAGCAATCAGCCCCAGCATTTT
cdr3_aa: CASSQVMAGSVYSNQPQHF

clone_size: .
v_call: TRBV7-2
j_call: TRBJ2-3
d_call: .
cdr3_nt: TGTGCCAGCAGCTTCCGGTGGTGGGATACGCAGTATTTT
cdr3_aa: CASSFRWWDTQYF

clone_size: .
v_call: TRBV18
j_call: TRBJ1-6
d_call: .
cdr3_nt: TGTGCCAGCTCACCGAACAGGGTGTCAACCGAGAGCTCCTATAATTCACCCCTCCACTTT
cdr3_aa: CASSPNRVSTESSYNSPLHF

clone_size: once
v_call: TRBV19
j_call: TRBJ2-1
d_call: .
cdr3_nt: TGTGCCAGTAGCTCGAGGCGCGGGATGACCAATGAGCAGTTCTTC
cdr3_aa: CASSSRRGMTNEQFF

clone_size: .
v_call: TRBV27
j_call: TRBJ1-6
d_call: TRBD1
cdr3_nt: TGTGCCAGCAGTTTTTCGGCAGGGGGTAACTATAATTCACCCCTCCACTTT
cdr3_aa: CASSFSAGGNYNSPLHF

clone_size: once
v_call: TRBV7-2
j_call: TRBJ2-1
d_call: .
cdr3_nt: TGTGCCAGCAGCTTTCGGGTCTCCTACAATGAGCAGTTCTTC
cdr3_aa: CASSFRVSYNEQFF

clone_size: .
v_call: TRBV7-2
j_call: TRBJ2-4
d_call: TRBD1
cdr3_nt: TGTGCCAGCAGCAACAGGGGGCGCGGAAACATTCAGTACTTC
cdr3_aa: CASSNRGRGNIQYF

clone_size: .
v_call: TRBV25-1
j_call: TRBJ1-5
d_call: TRBD1
cdr3_nt: TGTGCCAGCGGTGACAGGGTCAATCAGCCCCAGCATTTT
cdr3_aa: CASGDRVNQPQHF

clone_size: .
v_call: TRBV7-9
j_call: TRBJ1-1
d_call: .
cdr3_nt: TGTGCCAGCAGCTTAGCGGGGAGGGCTGAAGCTTTCTTT
cdr3_aa: CASSLAGRAEAFF

clone_size: once
v_call: TRBV7-3
j_call: TRBJ2-3
d_call: .
cdr3_nt: TGTGCCAGCAGTCCAACACGCCCCCTTCCGCAGTATTTT
cdr3_aa: CASSPTRPLPQYF

clone_size: .
v_call: TRBV5-1
j_call: TRBJ2-2
d_call: TRBD2
cdr3_nt: TGCGCCAGCAGACCTGGGGGGGGACTAGCGACCGGGGAGCTGTTTTTT
cdr3_aa: CASRPGGGLATGELFF

clone_size: .
v_call: TRBV7-2
j_call: TRBJ1-2
d_call: .
cdr3_nt: TGTGCCAGCAGCTTAGGGAGCGGGGGGTTGGGAGGCTACACCTTC
cdr3_aa: CASSLGSGGLGGYTF

clone_size: .
v_call: TRBV11-1
j_call: TRBJ1-2
d_call: TRBD1
cdr3_nt: TGTGCCAGCAGCCAAGAGGTCGACAGGGGGCGAGGCGGTGGCTACACCTTC
cdr3_aa: CASSQEVDRGRGGGYTF

clone_size: .
v_call: TRBV27
j_call: TRBJ2-3
d_call: .
cdr3_nt: TGTGCCAGCAGTTTAAGTAGCGCGGCAGATACGCAGTATTTT
cdr3_aa: CASSLSSAADTQYF

clone_size: .
v_call: TRBV11-1
j_call: TRBJ2-7
d_call: .
cdr3_nt: TGTGCCAGCAGCCCCGGACTGATCTCCTACGAGCAGTACTTC
cdr3_aa: CASSPGLISYEQYF

clone_size: .
v_call: TRBV5-1
j_call: TRBJ1-1
d_call: TRBD1
cdr3_nt: TGCGCCAGCAGCCCTGTGGGACAGGGGAGGACTGAAGCTTTCTTT
cdr3_aa: CASSPVGQGRTEAFF

clone_size: .
v_call: TRBV6-5
j_call: TRBJ1-2
d_call: .
cdr3_nt: TGTGCCAGCAGCGGACACGATCCGAGGCCCTATGGCTACACCTTC
cdr3_aa: CASSGHDPRPYGYTF

clone_size: .
v_call: TRBV18
j_call: TRBJ1-1
d_call: .
cdr3_nt: TGTGCCAGCTCACCCTCGTCAGGGGCGAGAATGGAATTCGCTGAAGCTTTCTTT
cdr3_aa: CASSPSSGARMEFAEAFF

clone_size: .
v_call: TRBV6-1
j_call: TRBJ1-1
d_call: .
cdr3_nt: TGTGCCAGCAGCCCCCGACGGAGGCGCCAAGCTGAAGCTTTCTTT
cdr3_aa: CASSPRRRRQAEAFF

clone_size: .
v_call: TRBV5-4
j_call: TRBJ2-3
d_call: TRBD1
cdr3_nt: TGTGCCAGCACCCCCACAGGGGGCACAGATACGCAGTATTTT
cdr3_aa: CASTPTGGTDTQYF

clone_size: .
v_call: TRBV5-1
j_call: TRBJ2-1
d_call: TRBD2
cdr3_nt: TGCGCCAGCAGCCCCTCTTGGGAGGGCCGTGAAAAGCAGTTCTTC
cdr3_aa: CASSPSWEGREKQFF

clone_size: .
v_call: TRBV18
j_call: TRBJ1-2
d_call: .
cdr3_nt: TGTGCCAGCTCACCGGGCCAGGTTGGATTAGAGGGCTACACCTTC
cdr3_aa: CASSPGQVGLEGYTF

clone_size: .
v_call: TRBV9
j_call: TRBJ2-2
d_call: .
cdr3_nt: TGTGCCAGCAGCGTAGCTACAGGGCTCAACACCGGGGAGCTGTTTTTT
cdr3_aa: CASSVATGLNTGELFF

clone_size: .
v_call: TRBV5-4
j_call: TRBJ1-6
d_call: TRBD1
cdr3_nt: TGTGCCAGCAGCCCGAGTACAGGGGAGTATAATTCACCCCTCCACTTT
cdr3_aa: CASSPSTGEYNSPLHF

clone_size: .
v_call: TRBV7-2
j_call: TRBJ2-3
d_call: .
cdr3_nt: TGTGCCAGCAGCTTAGGATCACTAGCCCCAGATACGCAGTATTTT
cdr3_aa: CASSLGSLAPDTQYF

clone_size: .
v_call: TRBV5-1
j_call: TRBJ2-1
d_call: .
cdr3_nt: TGCGCCAGCAGCTTGGAGGGGACACTACCAGCGGATGAGCAGTTCTTC
cdr3_aa: CASSLEGTLPADEQFF

clone_size: .
v_call: TRBV28
j_call: TRBJ1-6
d_call: TRBD1
cdr3_nt: TGTGCCAGCAGTTTTTCAGGGGGCTACGAATCACCCCTCCACTTT
cdr3_aa: CASSFSGGYESPLHF

clone_size: .
v_call: TRBV21-1
j_call: TRBJ1-1
d_call: .
cdr3_nt: TGTGCCAGCAGCAAGGCCTCCATAGCGAACACTGAAGCTTTCTTT
cdr3_aa: CASSKASIANTEAFF

clone_size: .
v_call: TRBV28
j_call: TRBJ1-2
d_call: .
cdr3_nt: TGTGCCAGCACGGAGGGGGGGGCCAACTATGGCTACACCTTC
cdr3_aa: CASTEGGANYGYTF

clone_size: .
v_call: TRBV2
j_call: TRBJ2-2
d_call: .
cdr3_nt: TGTGCCAGCAGTACAATGGGAGGGAACACCGGGGAGCTGTTTTTT
cdr3_aa: CASSTMGGNTGELFF

clone_size: .
v_call: TRBV4-3
j_call: TRBJ1-1
d_call: TRBD1
cdr3_nt: TGCGCCAGCAGCCAAAGTAGGGGGCCGACTGAAGCTTTCTTT
cdr3_aa: CASSQSRGPTEAFF

clone_size: .
v_call: TRBV6-5
j_call: TRBJ1-5
d_call: TRBD1
cdr3_nt: TGTGCCAGCAGTCAACAGACAGGGTCGGGGCCCCAGCATTTT
cdr3_aa: CASSQQTGSGPQHF

clone_size: .
v_call: TRBV5-1
j_call: TRBJ2-1
d_call: TRBD2
cdr3_nt: TGCGCCAGCAAGAAAGGGACTACTTACAATGAGCAGTTCTTC
cdr3_aa: CASKKGTTYNEQFF

clone_size: few
v_call: TRBV5-4
j_call: TRBJ1-1
d_call: .
cdr3_nt: TGTGCCAGCACCGTATATGGAGGGACTGAAGCTTTCTTT
cdr3_aa: CASTVYGGTEAFF

clone_size: .
v_call: TRBV6-1
j_call: TRBJ2-1
d_call: TRBD1
cdr3_nt: TGTGCCAGCAAAGGACAGGGGAGGGATGAGCAGTTCTTC
cdr3_aa: CASKGQGRDEQFF

clone_size: .
v_call: TRBV2
j_call: TRBJ1-2
d_call: .
cdr3_nt: TGTGCCAGCAGATCACGAGATTTGTATGGCTACACCTTC
cdr3_aa: CASRSRDLYGYTF

clone_size: .
v_call: TRBV30
j_call: TRBJ2-3
d_call: .
cdr3_nt: TGTGCCTGGAGTCGGACTAACACAGATACGCAGTATTTT
cdr3_aa: CAWSRTNTDTQYF

clone_size: .
v_call: TRBV5-4
j_call: TRBJ2-5
d_call: TRBD2
cdr3_nt: TGTGCCAGCAGTTCGGGGGGGCCCGGGATAGAGACCCAGTACTTC
cdr3_aa: CASSSGGPGIETQYF

clone_size: .
v_call: TRBV10-1
j_call: TRBJ2-1
d_call: .
cdr3_nt: TGCGCCAGCAGCCGAACTAGCTTTACCTACAATGAGCAGTTCTTC
cdr3_aa: CASSRTSFTYNEQFF

clone_size: .
v_call: TRBV16
j_call: TRBJ1-1
d_call: TRBD1
cdr3_nt: TGTGCCAGCAGCCCTCCGGACAGGGTACGGACTGAAGCTTTCTTT
cdr3_aa: CASSPPDRVRTEAFF

clone_size: .
v_call: TRBV4-1
j_call: TRBJ1-1
d_call: .
cdr3_nt: TGCGCCAGCAGGCGGGACACTGAAGCTTTCTTT
cdr3_aa: CASRRDTEAFF

clone_size: .
v_call: TRBV10-3
j_call: TRBJ2-7
d_call: TRBD1
cdr3_nt: TGTGCCATCAGGGAGGCAGGGGGCGCATCCTACGAGCAGTACTTC
cdr3_aa: CAIREAGGASYEQYF

clone_size: .
v_call: TRBV18
j_call: TRBJ1-4
d_call: .
cdr3_nt: TGTGCCAGCTCACCAGGGGTGTGGGAGAATCTGTTTTTT
cdr3_aa: CASSPGVWENLFF

clone_size: .
v_call: TRBV5-1
j_call: TRBJ2-5
d_call: TRBD1
cdr3_nt: TGCGCCAGCAGTTTCCGGACAGGGGGATCGGAGACCCAGTACTTC
cdr3_aa: CASSFRTGGSETQYF

clone_size: few
v_call: TRBV19
j_call: TRBJ1-2
d_call: .
cdr3_nt: TGTGCCAGTAGTATACCCGGAGATGTATTCTCCAAAGGCTACACCTTC
cdr3_aa: CASSIPGDVFSKGYTF

clone_size: .
v_call: TRBV2
j_call: TRBJ1-2
d_call: .
cdr3_nt: TGTGCCAGCAGTGCAAGAGATGGCTACACCTTC
cdr3_aa: CASSARDGYTF

clone_size: .
v_call: TRBV6-5
j_call: TRBJ1-1
d_call: .
cdr3_nt: TGTGCCACCTTTAAAATTCGTAACACTGAAGCTTTCTTT
cdr3_aa: CATFKIRNTEAFF

clone_size: .
v_call: TRBV6-5
j_call: TRBJ1-2
d_call: TRBD1
cdr3_nt: TGTGCCAGCAGACGGGACAGGGTTGTTTATGGCTACACCTTC
cdr3_aa: CASRRDRVVYGYTF

clone_size: .
v_call: TRBV7-2
j_call: TRBJ2-7
d_call: TRBD1
cdr3_nt: TGTGCCAGCAGCTTAGGACCGGGACAGGCCTACGAGCAGTACTTC
cdr3_aa: CASSLGPGQAYEQYF

clone_size: .
v_call: TRBV19
j_call: TRBJ1-1
d_call: .
cdr3_nt: TGTGCCAGTAGTCCCCCCGACAGGAGAGAGACTGAAGCTTTCTTT
cdr3_aa: CASSPPDRRETEAFF

clone_size: .
v_call: TRBV5-4
j_call: TRBJ2-7
d_call: .
cdr3_nt: TGTGCCAGCAGCGTCGGACAGAGCAGCGAGCAGTACTTC
cdr3_aa: CASSVGQSSEQYF

clone_size: .
v_call: TRBV10-1
j_call: TRBJ1-1
d_call: .
cdr3_nt: TGCGCCAGCAGTAACAGCTTGAACACTGAAGCTTTCTTT
cdr3_aa: CASSNSLNTEAFF